Listed below are T cell receptor beta chains from one sample, sequenced in a study of cytomegalovirus exposure and HLA in healthy donors. Produced via immunoSEQ multiplex PCR; TCRdb's table is partial and in-frame only. The sample consists of more than 75,000 clones, roughly 73% of them appearing once. The specimen sequenced was PBMCs. The source of these receptors is a woman in her forties in good health and CMV-seronegative. The CDR3 runs from the conserved cysteine through the conserved F or W. A D gene is named only where the DNA matches it firmly. Rows may omit the clone size; those that give it use once, few, many or a size class.

size	V	J	D	CDR3	DNA
-	TRBV4-1	TRBJ2-7	TRBD1	CASSPGTVYSYEQYF	TGCGCCAGCAGCCCCGGGACAGTATACTCCTACGAGCAGTACTTC
once	TRBV7-2	TRBJ1-1	-	CASSGGMNTEAFF	TGTGCCAGCAGTGGAGGGATGAACACTGAAGCTTTCTTT
-	TRBV2	TRBJ1-1	-	CASSLDIFTEAFF	TGTGCCAGCAGCCTCGACATTTTCACTGAAGCTTTCTTT
-	TRBV7-2	TRBJ1-1	-	CASSPRRGTEAFF	TGTGCCAGCAGCCCTAGGAGAGGCACTGAAGCTTTCTTT
once	TRBV11-1	TRBJ2-1	-	CASSLGIGGGNEQFF	TGTGCCAGCAGCTTAGGGATCGGGGGAGGCAATGAGCAGTTCTTC
-	TRBV10-3	TRBJ1-2	-	CAISESGLRVGYGYTF	TGTGCCATCAGTGAGTCCGGACTGAGGGTGGGGTATGGCTACACCTTC
medium-sized	TRBV5-8	TRBJ2-3	-	CASRPLGTDTQYF	TGTGCCAGCAGGCCTCTCGGGACAGATACGCAGTATTTT
few	TRBV6-1	TRBJ1-4	TRBD1	CASSSGQLNEKLFF	TGTGCCAGCAGTTCGGGACAGTTAAATGAAAAACTGTTTTTT
few	TRBV10-3	TRBJ1-6	-	CAISEGGWRLHF	TGTGCCATCAGTGAGGGAGGGTGGAGGCTCCACTTT
-	TRBV29-1	TRBJ1-2	-	CSGDNLSYGYPF	TGCAGCGGGGACAACCTCTCCTATGGCTACCCCTTC
-	TRBV19	TRBJ1-6	-	CASSTDTEFDSPLHF	TGTGCCAGTAGTACAGATACAGAGTTCGATTCACCCCTCCACTTT
-	TRBV30	TRBJ2-7	-	CAWSVLAGYEQYF	TGTGCCTGGAGTGTACTAGCAGGTTACGAGCAGTACTTC
-	TRBV9	TRBJ2-1	-	CASSVLGLSYNEQFF	TGTGCCAGCAGCGTCCTGGGACTGTCCTACAATGAGCAGTTCTTC
once	TRBV4-2	TRBJ2-2	TRBD2	CASSQVGLAENTGELFF	TGTGCCAGCAGCCAAGTGGGACTAGCGGAGAACACCGGGGAGCTGTTTTTT
-	TRBV5-1	TRBJ2-3	-	CASRNHPPDSSTDTQYF	TGCGCCAGCAGGAACCACCCCCCGGACAGCAGCACAGATACGCAGTATTTT
-	TRBV5-6	TRBJ2-7	TRBD1	CASSRQGSYEQYF	TGTGCCAGCAGCCGACAGGGGAGCTACGAGCAGTACTTC
-	TRBV7-9	TRBJ1-6	-	CSSSLAWATGPYNSPLHF	TGTTCCAGCAGCTTAGCGTGGGCCACAGGTCCCTATAATTCACCCCTCCACTTT
few	TRBV4-3	TRBJ2-2	TRBD1	CASSQDRGTGRPGELFF	TGCGCCAGCAGCCAAGATCGTGGGACAGGGCGCCCCGGGGAGCTGTTTTTT
-	TRBV11-2	TRBJ1-4	-	CASSSRGEKLFF	TGTGCCAGCAGCTCTCGGGGTGAAAAACTGTTTTTT
few	TRBV7-9	TRBJ2-1	TRBD2	CASSLGLASSYNEQFF	TGTGCCAGCAGCTTGGGACTAGCGAGCTCCTACAATGAGCAGTTCTTC
-	TRBV29-1	TRBJ1-2	-	CSGGDVLYGYPF	TGCAGCGGCGGGGATGTCCTCTATGGCTACCCCTTC
-	TRBV7-9	TRBJ1-1	-	CASSLEPTGNTEAFF	TGTGCCAGCAGCTTAGAACCCACAGGAAACACTGAAGCTTTCTTT
-	TRBV7-9	TRBJ1-1	-	CASSFEDRKAFF	TGTGCCAGCAGCTTCGAAGACAGGAAAGCTTTCTTT
-	TRBV7-9	TRBJ2-7	-	CASSWSDRTYEQYF	TGTGCCAGCAGCTGGAGTGACAGGACCTACGAGCAGTACTTC